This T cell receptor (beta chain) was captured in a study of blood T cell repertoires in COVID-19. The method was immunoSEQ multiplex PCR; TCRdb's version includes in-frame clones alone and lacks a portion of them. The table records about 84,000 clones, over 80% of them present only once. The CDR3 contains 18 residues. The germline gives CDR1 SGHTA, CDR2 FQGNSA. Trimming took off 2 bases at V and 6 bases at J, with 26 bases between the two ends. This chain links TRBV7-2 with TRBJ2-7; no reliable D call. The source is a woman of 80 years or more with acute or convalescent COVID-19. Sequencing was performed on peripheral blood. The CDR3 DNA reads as TGTGCCAGCAGCTTAAGGTCAGGCCCGGTCTTCTTCCCCAGCGAGCAGTACTTC. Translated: CASSLRSGPVFFPSEQYF.